This T cell receptor beta chain was observed in a study of shared clonotypes between healthy human individuals. Study-wide background: Donors were a couple of women and a few men aged 18 to 49. Study-level points and caveats: What limited the represented genetic and exposure-history diversity was the small number of donors.

Deep-level assay runs were performed. Using immunoSEQ multiplex PCR, the repertoire was profiled, and TCRdb retains in-frame clones only, with some absent. Of about half a million clones in the sample, roughly four fifths were seen once. Nashville, Tennessee was home to all donors, each a Caucasian adult. Turning to this clone: Its antigen is as yet unknown.

This receptor was identified in a woman aged 40 to 50 in good health. Some clones in this sample may be carry-over from other donors' samples. The sample comprised PBMCs.

CDR3 in DNA: TGTGCCAGCAGTTTAGCGACTAGCGGGGGGGTAAGCGAGCAGTACTTC. Translating gives CASSLATSGGVSEQYF. The V and J genes are TRBV28 and TRBJ2-7, with 14 bases identical to TRBD2. The J segment lost 6 bases and the V segment lost 2 bases, leaving 6 bases of the junction unmatched. Germline V lookup: CDR1 MDHEN, CDR2 SYDVKM. The CDR3 has 16 residues. Full variable domain (outside the CDR3, taken from reference TRBV28 and TRBJ2-7): DVKVTQSSRYLVKRTGEKVFLECVQDMDHENMFWYRQDPGLGLRLIYFSYDVKMKEKGDIPEGYSVSREKKERFSLILESASTNQTSMYLCASSLATSGGVSEQYFGPGTRLTVT.